The 6 T cell receptor beta chains below all came from one sample that was sequenced in a study of blood T cell repertoires in COVID-19. The repertoire was sequenced with immunoSEQ multiplex PCR; TCRdb's copy has only in-frame clones and lacks some. The sample lists over 200,000 clones, about nine tenths occurring once. Sequencing input: peripheral blood. The source is a woman between 55 and 75 years old with acute or convalescent COVID-19.

This clone was observed a single time. This chain uses TRBV12-3 or TRBV12-4 with TRBJ2-7, with D tentatively TRBD2 (5 bases). The length of the CDR3 is 11 residues. The germline V and J ends were trimmed by 3 bases and 6 bases, with 6 bases remaining between them. CDR3 in DNA: TGTGCCAGCAGTTTGGCGGGCGAGCAGTACTTC. This sequence encodes CASSLAGEQYF.

The chain is built from TRBV9 and TRBJ1-1; no reliable D call. CDR3 length: 15 amino acids. From germline, CDR1 is SGDLS and CDR2 YYNGEE. V was trimmed by 0 bases and J by 1 base, leaving 10 bases between them. This CDR3 is CASSVVNGRNTEAFF. The DNA for the CDR3 is TGTGCCAGCAGCGTAGTAAACGGTAGGAACACTGAAGCTTTCTTT.

The CDR3 DNA reads TGCGCCAGCAGCTTGGGGGCAGCGGGCTACGAGCAGTACTTC. Its translation: CASSLGAAGYEQYF. The J gene is TRBJ2-7, the V gene TRBV5-1; TRBD2 is a possible D gene (6 bases). From germline, CDR1 is SGHRS and CDR2 YFSETQ. CDR3 length: 14 residues. Trimming left V 0 bases short and J 3 bases short, with 10 bases between.

This clone was seen just once. Sequence at one end of the junction differs from germline and may be a read error. Other DNA variants within this sample encode the same CDR3. Here the CDR3 reads CASSPDRGSSYEQYF. In nucleotides, the CDR3 is TGTGCCAGTTCACCAGACAGGGGGTCGTCCTACGAGCAGTACTTC. The gene calls are TRBV18 and TRBJ2-7; 9 nucleotides align to TRBD1. Germline V CDR1 and CDR2: KGHSH, LQKENI. CDR3 size: 15 residues.

This rearrangement joins TRBV7-8 to TRBJ1-2; D unclear. The CDR3 runs 17 residues. V was clipped by 5 bases and J by 7 bases, with 26 bases between them. The V gene's germline CDR1 is SGHVS and CDR2 FQNEAQ. This CDR3 reads CASSNFHGEVLPIGYTF. In DNA form, the CDR3 reads TGTGCCAGCAGCAACTTTCACGGAGAGGTCCTCCCGATTGGCTACACCTTC.

The rearrangement links TRBV28 to TRBJ1-1; the D gene is possibly TRBD1 (5 bases). Trimming took 7 bases from V and 1 from J, leaving 16 bases between them. The CDR3 has 15 residues. Germline assignment: CDR1 MDHEN and CDR2 SYDVKM. The DNA of the CDR3 is TGTGCCAGCATTGAAAATATGGGGGGGAACACTGAAGCTTTCTTT. Encoded protein: CASIENMGGNTEAFF.